One and the same sample provided the 19 T cell receptor beta chains below, sequenced in a study of blood T cell repertoires in COVID-19. The assay was immunoSEQ multiplex PCR, and TCRdb's table has in-frame clones only and misses some. In the table there are approximately 260,000 clones, 75% to 90% of which are singletons. Sample: peripheral blood. These receptors were collected from a woman aged 60-70 years with active or convalescent COVID-19.

The V and J genes are TRBV7-2 and TRBJ1-2; D gene ambiguous. Between the trimmed V and J ends, which lost 5 bases and 1 base, there was a span of 14 bases. Per germline, CDR1 SGHTA and CDR2 FQGNSA. The CDR3 is 15 residues long. CDR3 region: CASSPSVGDNYGYTF. Here the CDR3 DNA reads TGTGCCAGCAGCCCGTCGGTCGGGGATAACTATGGCTACACCTTC. Combining the CDR3 with reference TRBV7-2 and TRBJ1-2 gives the whole variable domain GAGVSQSPSNKVTEKGKDVELRCDPISGHTALYWYRQSLGQGLEFLIYFQGNSAPDKSGLPSDRFSAERTGGSVSTLTIQRTQQEDSAVYLCASSPSVGDNYGYTFGSGTRLTVV.

There are a few counts of this clone. The chain joins TRBV5-1 to TRBJ1-1, with a weak D call TRBD1 (5 bases). From germline, CDR1 is SGHRS and CDR2 YFSETQ. V lost 2 bases and J 11 bases, leaving 28 bases between the germline ends. This CDR3 region has 17 residues. The CDR3 DNA reads TGCGCCAGCAGCTTTTCTAAGGGTAGGGACGTGACTAGTTTGGCTTTCTTT. It codes for CASSFSKGRDVTSLAFF.

This clone was counted only a few times. J is TRBJ2-5 and V is TRBV25-1, with TRBD1 matching over 8 bases. This CDR3 is 14 amino acids long. Germline trimming cut 7 bases from V and 3 bases from J; bases unmatched to any gene: 7. Germline assignment: CDR1 MGHDK and CDR2 SYGVNS. The CDR3 DNA follows: TGTGCCAGCACGACCTACAGGGGGGAAGAGACCCAGTACTTC. The encoded protein is CASTTYRGEETQYF. The complete variable domain, with remaining parts taken from reference TRBV25-1 and TRBJ2-5, reads EADIYQTPRYLVIGTGKKITLECSQTMGHDKMYWYQQDPGMELHLIHYSYGVNSTEKGDLSSESTVSRIRTEHFPLTLESARPSHTSQYLCASTTYRGEETQYFGPGTRLLVL.

This sequence joins TRBV5-1 and TRBJ1-4; the D gene is possibly TRBD1 (5 bases). CDR1 and CDR2 from the germline V gene are SGHRS and YFSETQ. V was clipped by 7 bases and J by 8 bases, with 15 bases between them. This CDR3 is built from 13 residues. The CDR3, as DNA: TGCGCCAGCCAGGGAACTAACGAGGAAAAACTGTTTTTT. Amino acid sequence: CASQGTNEEKLFF. The full variable domain, completed using reference TRBV5-1 and TRBJ1-4, is KAGVTQTPRYLIKTRGQQVTLSCSPISGHRSVSWYQQTPGQGLQFLFEYFSETQRNKGNFPGRFSGRQFSNSRSEMNVSTLELGDSALYLCASQGTNEEKLFFGSGTQLSVL.

This chain connects TRBV27 to TRBJ2-1, with a weak D call TRBD2 (6 bases). CDR1 and CDR2 (germline): MNHEY, SMNVEV (reference sequence). The CDR3 has 15 residues. V was trimmed by 3 bases and J by 2 bases, leaving 11 bases between them. The CDR3 DNA reads as TGTGCCAGCAGTTTCGGGCGGGGAACCTACAATGAGCAGTTCTTC. Translated: CASSFGRGTYNEQFF.

This chain connects TRBV5-4 to TRBJ1-2; D is undetermined. Trimming shortened V by 0 bases and J by 0 bases, and 9 bases separated the two germline ends. CDR3 length: 15 residues. Germline CDR1 and CDR2: SGHNT and YYREEE (reference sequence). The CDR3 DNA sequence: TGTGCCAGCAGCTTGGGTGCGGAGACTAACTATGGCTACACCTTC. Protein sequence: CASSLGAETNYGYTF.

V usage is TRBV7-6 and J usage is TRBJ1-3, with 9 bases aligning to TRBD1. The J segment lost 2 bases and the V segment lost 5 bases, leaving 7 bases of the junction unmatched. Germline-derived CDR1 and CDR2 are SGHVS and FNYEAQ. The CDR3 consists of 16 residues. The CDR3 protein is CASSPGTGSAGNTIYF. The DNA of the CDR3 is TGTGCCAGCAGCCCCGGGACAGGGAGCGCTGGAAACACCATATATTTT.

The rearrangement links TRBV7-2 to TRBJ1-3; D uncertain. The V gene lost 3 bases and the J gene lost 4 bases, with 19 bases spanning the gap. This CDR3 contains 17 residues. CDR1 is SGHTA and CDR2 is FQGNSA in the germline V gene. The CDR3 sequence: CASSLAGAVTVGNTIYF. Here the CDR3 DNA reads TGTGCCAGCAGCTTGGCAGGTGCCGTGACCGTAGGAAACACCATATATTTT.

The rearrangement uses TRBV24-1 and TRBJ1-5; D is possibly TRBD1 (5 bases). This CDR3 region has 14 residues. The germline V gene has CDR1 KGHDR and CDR2 SFDVKD. Trimming stripped 2 bases from V and 6 bases from J, with 10 bases between. The DNA of the CDR3 is TGTGCCACCAGTGATTCAGGGTCGGGTCAGCCCCAGCATTTT. It specifies CATSDSGSGQPQHF.

The chain employs TRBV9 and TRBJ2-1; D is undetermined. Between the trimmed V and J ends, which lost 4 bases and 6 bases, there was a span of 8 bases. Per the germline V gene, CDR1 is SGDLS and CDR2 is YYNGEE. The CDR3 contains 12 residues. CDR3 protein: CASSSLPNEQFF. Written as DNA, the CDR3 is TGTGCCAGCAGCTCACTACCCAATGAGCAGTTCTTC.

The DNA of the CDR3 is TGCGCCAGCAGCCCTACGGACAGGGTCCATGGCTACACCTTC. Translated: CASSPTDRVHGYTF. The gene calls are TRBV4-1 and TRBJ1-2; TRBD1 matches at 8 bases. V trimming: 4 bases; J trimming: 6 bases; junction bases outside the gene matches: 7. The CDR3 contains 14 residues. Germline V lookup: CDR1 MGHRA, CDR2 YSYEKL.

The chain links TRBV4-1 to TRBJ1-5, with TRBD1 identical over 7 bases. The germline CDR1 and CDR2 sequences are MGHRA and YSYEKL. The CDR3 loop spans 18 amino acids. V was pared by 2 bases and J by 3 bases, with 13 bases of the junction left unmatched. CDR3 sequence: CASSQKPVTGAVNQPQHF. The CDR3 bases are TGCGCCAGCAGCCAAAAACCCGTTACAGGGGCGGTCAATCAGCCCCAGCATTTT.

The V and J genes are TRBV13 and TRBJ2-3, with TRBD2 matching 8 bases. Germline values: CDR1 PRHDT, CDR2 FYEKMQ (reference sequence). The CDR3 consists of 16 residues. After removal of 5 bases from V and 4 bases from J, the junction contained 11 bases not matched to a gene. The CDR3 region is CASSPGTGGESDTQYF. CDR3 in DNA: TGTGCCAGCAGCCCTGGGACGGGGGGGGAGTCAGATACGCAGTATTTT. Full variable domain (remainder filled in from reference TRBV13 and TRBJ2-3): AAGVIQSPRHLIKEKRETATLKCYPIPRHDTVYWYQQGPGQDPQFLISFYEKMQSDKGSIPDRFSAQQFSDYHSELNMSSLELGDSALYFCASSPGTGGESDTQYFGPGTRLTVL.

The chain combines TRBV11-2 with TRBJ2-7; 9 bases match TRBD1. Germline V CDR1 and CDR2: SGHAT, FQNNGV. The V and J ends lost 0 bases and 0 bases, in that order; junction bases with no gene match: 6. The CDR3 is 17 residues long. The CDR3, as DNA: TGTGCCAGCAGCTTAGAGCCGGGACAGGGCGGCTCCTACGAGCAGTACTTC. Its protein is CASSLEPGQGGSYEQYF.

This chain uses TRBV6-5 with TRBJ2-7; maybe TRBD1 (5 bases). Germline-derived CDR1 and CDR2 are MNHEY and SVGAGI. The CDR3 spans 15 residues. V was shortened by 5 bases and J by 3 bases, with 17 bases between the two germline ends. As DNA, the CDR3 is TGTGCCAGCAGTAGACAGACGCAGCCGTACTACGAGCAGTACTTC. Protein: CASSRQTQPYYEQYF.

This sequence joins TRBV5-1 and TRBJ2-7, with a weak D call TRBD1 (5 bases). Between the trimmed V and J ends, which lost 0 bases and 2 bases, there was a span of 15 bases. CDR1 and CDR2 (germline): SGHRS, YFSETQ. The CDR3 runs to 16 residues. CDR3 sequence (DNA): TGCGCCAGCAGCTTGGGGAGTCTCTCGACAGCCTACGAGCAGTACTTC. This codes for CASSLGSLSTAYEQYF.

The CDR3 nucleotides are TGTGCCAGCAGCCCCCAGGCAACTAATGAAAAACTGTTTTTT. Translation gives CASSPQATNEKLFF. This chain joins TRBV3-1 (or the pseudogene TRBV3-2) and TRBJ1-4; D gene unclear. The V gene's germline CDR1 is LGHDT and CDR2 YNNKEL (reference sequence). This CDR3 comprises 14 residues. The V end was cut by 4 bases, the J end by 0 bases, with 6 bases between.

The chain combines TRBV3-1 (or the pseudogene TRBV3-2) with TRBJ2-1; TRBD1 aligns across 7 bases. From germline, CDR1 is LGHDT and CDR2 YNNKEL (reference sequence). The CDR3 is 16 amino acids. The V and J ends lost 2 bases and 8 bases, in that order; junction bases with no gene match: 12. The chain's CDR3 is CASSQNDSTGWHEQFF. The CDR3 DNA reads as TGTGCCAGCAGCCAAAACGACTCGACAGGGTGGCATGAGCAGTTCTTC.

This chain joins TRBV29-1 and TRBJ1-4, with D unclear. The CDR3 totals 16 residues. Trimming removed 4 bases from V and 8 bases from J, with 23 bases in between. Germline lookup yields CDR1 SQVTM and CDR2 ANQGSEA. CDR3 nucleotides: TGCAGCGTTGTGACCGGTCGGACGGGCGGAGGAGAAAAACTGTTTTTT. Amino acid sequence: CSVVTGRTGGGEKLFF.